One sample yielded the 22 T cell receptor beta chains listed below, sequenced in a study of OX40 agonist ivuxolimab in advanced cancers. Sequencing used immunoSEQ multiplex PCR; TCRdb keeps in-frame clones, though not all of them. The sample shows approximately 110,000 clones, around 93% of them seen only once. The sample here was CD4+ or CD8+ T cells sorted from blood, taken in a trial of the OX40 agonist ivuxolimab. All receptors derive from an adult with an advanced solid tumor such as melanoma, head and neck, liver or kidney cancer.

The chain recombines TRBV19 with TRBJ1-2; 7 nucleotides line up with TRBD1. The length of the CDR3 is 13 residues. Germline V gives CDR1 LNHDA, CDR2 SQIVND (reference sequence). V shed 9 bases, J shed 4 bases, and the junction held 8 bases outside the gene matches. DNA of the CDR3: TGTGCCAGCCAAGTACAGGGGAGCTATGGCTACACCTTC. It codes for CASQVQGSYGYTF.

This clone showed up just once. This chain connects TRBV28 to TRBJ1-2; no clear D gene. V was trimmed by 3 bases and J by 6 bases, leaving 8 bases between them. The CDR3 spans 12 residues. Germline assignment: CDR1 MDHEN and CDR2 SYDVKM. The chain's CDR3 is CASSLIQHGYTF. The CDR3 DNA sequence: TGTGCCAGCAGTTTGATCCAGCATGGCTACACCTTC.

The chain recombines TRBV7-2 with TRBJ2-7; 7 positions agree with TRBD2. The trim removed 1 base at V and 2 bases at J, leaving 5 bases unmatched. Germline assignment: CDR1 SGHTA and CDR2 FQGNSA. This CDR3 is built from 15 residues. Written as DNA, the CDR3 is TGTGCCAGCAGCTTAGTCAGACTAGCTACCTACGAGCAGTACTTC. This translates into CASSLVRLATYEQYF.

This clone was picked up one time. This chain joins TRBV28 and TRBJ2-7; possibly TRBD2 for D (6 bases). From germline, CDR1 is MDHEN and CDR2 SYDVKM. The length of the CDR3 is 13 residues. Trimming took 6 bases from V and 5 from J, leaving 14 bases between them. This chain's CDR3 is CASSPTSPHEQYF. As DNA, the CDR3 is TGTGCCAGCAGCCCAACTAGCCCCCACGAGCAGTACTTC. Supplemented by reference TRBV28 and TRBJ2-7, the full variable domain reads DVKVTQSSRYLVKRTGEKVFLECVQDMDHENMFWYRQDPGLGLRLIYFSYDVKMKEKGDIPEGYSVSREKKERFSLILESASTNQTSMYLCASSPTSPHEQYFGPGTRLTVT.

The rearrangement links TRBV19 to TRBJ2-7; D call uncertain. Germline V lookup: CDR1 LNHDA, CDR2 SQIVND (reference sequence). V lost 3 bases, J lost 3 bases, and 6 bases lay in between. The CDR3 sequence is 12 residues long. The CDR3 spells CASSIPHYEQYF. DNA of the CDR3: TGTGCCAGTAGTATCCCCCACTACGAGCAGTACTTC.

The chain combines TRBV7-3 with TRBJ2-1; 9 bases are shared with TRBD1. Trimming took 2 bases from V and 7 from J; bases not matched to a gene: 3. This CDR3 has 14 residues. Looked up from germline, CDR1 is SGHTA and CDR2 is FQGTGA. The CDR3 spells CASSLGQGKNEQFF. CDR3 sequence (DNA): TGTGCCAGCAGCTTAGGACAGGGGAAGAATGAGCAGTTCTTC.

Here the CDR3 reads CASSLDQASYGYTF. The CDR3 bases are TGTGCCAGCAGCTTAGATCAGGCCAGCTATGGCTACACCTTC. The chain combines TRBV11-2 with TRBJ1-2; the D is unclear. This CDR3 has 14 residues. Germline CDR1 and CDR2: SGHAT and FQNNGV. The ends were cut back, 0 bases at V and 4 bases at J, with 9 bases in the middle.

This clone was picked up a small number of times. V usage is TRBV7-8 and J usage is TRBJ2-7; D unclear. V gave up 1 base and J gave up 5 bases, with 6 bases separating them. CDR1 SGHVS and CDR2 FQNEAQ come from the germline V gene. The CDR3 has 12 amino acids. In DNA, the CDR3 is TGTGCCAGCAGCTTAGGGGAAAACGAGCAGTACTTC. This translates into CASSLGENEQYF.

As regards this clone: The sample holds other DNA sequences that translate to the same CDR3. The rearrangement links TRBV9 to TRBJ1-3; unclear D gene. With 0 bases removed from V and 1 base from J, the gap between germline ends came to 5 bases. Germline V CDR1 and CDR2: SGDLS, YYNGEE. The CDR3 length is 14 residues. CDR3 coding DNA: TGTGCCAGCAGCGTAGTGGGGTCTGGAAACACCATATATTTT. Translated, it gives CASSVVGSGNTIYF. Filled out from reference TRBV9 and TRBJ1-3, the complete variable domain reads DSGVTQTPKHLITATGQRVTLRCSPRSGDLSVYWYQQSLDQGLQFLIQYYNGEERAKGNILERFSAQQFPDLHSELNLSSLELGDSALYFCASSVVGSGNTIYFGEGSWLTVV.

The rearrangement links TRBV14 to TRBJ2-7; 9 positions match TRBD1. The V segment lost 4 bases and the J segment 5 bases; nucleotides outside the gene matches: 9. Germline CDR1 is SGHDN and CDR2 is FVKESK. The CDR3 has 15 amino acids. In nucleotides, the CDR3 is TGTGCCAGCAGCCCCCCGGGACAGGGCAACCACGAGCAGTACTTC. Protein: CASSPPGQGNHEQYF.

The chain joins TRBV7-2 to TRBJ1-2, with D tentatively TRBD1 (6 bases). Germline assignment: CDR1 SGHTA and CDR2 FQGNSA. V lost 5 bases, J lost 8 bases, and 15 bases lay in between. The CDR3 totals 13 residues. Written as DNA, the CDR3 is TGTGCCAGCAGCCTGGCGGGGGCGCGCGGCTACACCTTC. This gives the protein CASSLAGARGYTF.

The chain is built from TRBV5-1 and TRBJ2-3; TRBD2 matches 9 bases. Trimming removed 5 bases from V and 2 bases from J; junction bases left unmatched: 3. Germline V lookup: CDR1 SGHRS, CDR2 YFSETQ. There are 14 residues in the CDR3. CDR3: CASSGGRDTDTQYF. The CDR3 DNA reads TGCGCCAGCAGTGGCGGGAGGGACACAGATACGCAGTATTTT.

The rearrangement links TRBV13 to TRBJ2-7; possible D gene TRBD1, 6 bases. Germline V CDR1 and CDR2: PRHDT, FYEKMQ (reference sequence). Trimming took off 5 bases at V and 7 bases at J, with 15 bases between the two ends. This CDR3 is built from 13 residues. This CDR3 reads CASSMSRGWEQYF. CDR3 bases: TGTGCCAGCAGCATGAGCAGGGGCTGGGAGCAGTACTTC. Complete variable domain (other parts from reference TRBV13 and TRBJ2-7): AAGVIQSPRHLIKEKRETATLKCYPIPRHDTVYWYQQGPGQDPQFLISFYEKMQSDKGSIPDRFSAQQFSDYHSELNMSSLELGDSALYFCASSMSRGWEQYFGPGTRLTVT.

V and J are TRBV6-5 and TRBJ1-2, with D perhaps matching TRBD1 (5 bases). CDR1 and CDR2 (germline): MNHEY, SVGAGI. V lost 6 bases to trimming and J lost 5 bases, with 13 bases between them. The CDR3 has 13 amino acids. The CDR3, as DNA: TGTGCCAGCAGCCCGACAGAAGAGTATGGCTACACCTTC. It encodes CASSPTEEYGYTF.

CDR3 in DNA: TGTGCCAGCAGTCTACAGGGAAGTCGGGCCAACGTCCTGACTTTC. Translated: CASSLQGSRANVLTF. This chain links TRBV28 with TRBJ2-6; the D gene is possibly TRBD1 (6 bases). The V and J ends lost 5 bases and 5 bases respectively, with 13 bases between them. CDR1 MDHEN and CDR2 SYDVKM come from the germline V gene. The CDR3 contains 15 residues.

CDR3 in DNA: TGCGCCAGCAGCCAAGGGAAAATCGGGACTAGGTCGGCCGAGCAGTACTTC. Its protein product is CASSQGKIGTRSAEQYF. The chain carries TRBV4-1 and TRBJ2-7; 8 nucleotides line up with TRBD2. The CDR3 runs to 17 residues. Germline CDR1 reads MGHRA; CDR2 reads YSYEKL. The junction had 14 bases not matched to a gene; V was cut back by 1 base and J by 6 bases.

The rearrangement uses TRBV7-2 and TRBJ2-3; TRBD1 is a possible D gene (5 bases). V lost 2 bases, J lost 3 bases, and 12 bases lay in between. The germline V gene encodes CDR1 SGHTA and CDR2 FQGNSA. This CDR3 region has 15 residues. CDR3 loop: CASSLSAQGTDTQYF. CDR3 DNA sequence: TGTGCCAGCAGCTTATCGGCGCAGGGTACAGATACGCAGTATTTT.

CDR3 sequence: CASSGQNSPLHF. The CDR3 bases are TGTGCCAGCAGCGGCCAGAATTCACCCCTCCACTTT. The V and J genes are TRBV2 and TRBJ1-6; D unresolved. The V end lost 6 bases, the J end lost 7 bases, and 7 bases lay between the germline ends. The CDR3 is 12 residues long. Germline assignment: CDR1 SNHLY and CDR2 FYNNEI.

The chain combines TRBV30 with TRBJ2-2, with D unclear. Trimming stripped 2 bases from V and 1 base from J, with 5 bases between. Germline V lookup: CDR1 GTSNPN, CDR2 SVGIG (reference sequence). The CDR3 runs 13 residues. CDR3 residues: CAWSYRNTGELFF. The CDR3, as DNA: TGTGCCTGGAGTTACAGGAACACCGGGGAGCTGTTTTTT.

V usage is TRBV28 and J usage is TRBJ2-7, with D possibly matching TRBD1 (6 bases). The CDR3 length is 12 residues. Trimming stripped 5 bases from V and 6 bases from J, with 11 bases between. The germline V gene encodes CDR1 MDHEN and CDR2 SYDVKM. CDR3 nucleotide sequence: TGTGCCAGCAGTCCAGGGGCCGGCGAGCAGTACTTC. Translating it yields CASSPGAGEQYF.

The chain recombines TRBV20-1 with TRBJ2-7; TRBD1 matches at 9 bases. CDR3 length equals 11 residues. In germline, CDR1 is DFQATT, CDR2 SNEGSKA (reference sequence). CDR3 DNA sequence: TGCACCTGGGACAGGGAGAACGAGCAGTACTTC. Its protein is CTWDRENEQYF.

The rearrangement uses TRBV7-9 and TRBJ1-1; TRBD1 matches 9 bases. Germline CDR1 and CDR2: SEHNR and FQNEAQ (reference sequence). This CDR3 comprises 15 residues. V lost 0 bases, J lost 5 bases, and 4 bases stayed unmatched. CDR3 DNA: TGTGCCAGCAGCTTAGCCACAGGGGGCGCGACTGAAGCTTTCTTT. This encodes CASSLATGGATEAFF.